This T cell receptor beta chain emerged from a study of T cell responses to AZD1222 COVID-19 vaccine. As concerns this clone: Its antigen is not identified.

Study conclusions and caveats: A reported finding is that nearly half of spike-specific TCRs target unmutated variant regions. Seropositive at baseline were only a handful of AZD1222 recipients. Clonal diversity may have been underestimated in mostly white British donors.

The CDR3 loop spans 13 amino acids. Trimming cost V 5 bases and J 2 bases, with 9 bases left between them. Germline V gives CDR1 ENHRY, CDR2 SYGVKD. Measured with immunoSEQ multiplex PCR; TCRdb has only the in-frame clones, and not every one. Altogether about 180,000 clones are present, 80% to 95% being singletons, with the ten largest covering 0.95% to 1.3%. The J gene is TRBJ1-2, the V gene TRBV10-3; D not resolved. This TCR derives from an adult who received the MenACWY meningococcal vaccine as a control. The input for sequencing was peripheral blood, taken 28 days after the second dose of the MenACWY control vaccine. CDR3 sequence: CAISTDPNYGYTF. CDR3 in DNA: TGTGCCATCAGTACGGACCCAAACTATGGCTACACCTTC.